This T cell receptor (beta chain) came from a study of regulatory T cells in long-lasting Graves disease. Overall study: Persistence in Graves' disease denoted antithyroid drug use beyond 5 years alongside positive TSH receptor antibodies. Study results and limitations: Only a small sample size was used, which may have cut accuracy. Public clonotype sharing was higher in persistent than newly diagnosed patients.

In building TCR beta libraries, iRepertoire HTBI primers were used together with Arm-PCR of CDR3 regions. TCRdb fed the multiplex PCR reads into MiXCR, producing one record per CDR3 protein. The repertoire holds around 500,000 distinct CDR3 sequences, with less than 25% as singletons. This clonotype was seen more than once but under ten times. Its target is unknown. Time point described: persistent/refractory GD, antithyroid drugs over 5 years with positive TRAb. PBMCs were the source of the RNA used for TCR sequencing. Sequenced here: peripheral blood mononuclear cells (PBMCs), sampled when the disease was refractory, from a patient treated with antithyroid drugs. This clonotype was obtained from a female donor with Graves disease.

The CDR3 region has the DNA TGCAGTGCTAGACAGGGGGGGACAGGTCCCCCGGGGACTGAAGCTTTCTTT. Its protein is CSARQGGTGPPGTEAFF. The V call is TRBV20-1, the J call TRBJ1-1, with 8 bases that match TRBD1. This CDR3 is 17 amino acids long. Per the germline V gene, CDR1 is DFQATT and CDR2 is SNEGSKA (reference sequence). The J segment lost 5 bases and the V segment lost 2 bases, leaving 16 bases of the junction unmatched.